Listed below are T cell receptor beta chains from one sample, sequenced in a study of shared clonotypes between healthy human individuals. The repertoire was sequenced with immunoSEQ multiplex PCR; TCRdb's copy has only in-frame clones and lacks some. The repertoire holds over 300,000 clones, with roughly 91% as singletons. The sequencing sample was made of memory CD8+ T cells sorted from blood. These receptors were obtained from a man younger than 35 in good health. CDR3s include the opening cysteine and the closing phenylalanine or tryptophan. The D gene is left open where the match is weak. Expanded clones are given a class, and other clones once, few, many or no size at all.

d_gene: TRBD1
v_gene: TRBV19
abundance: -
j_gene: TRBJ2-5
CDR3aa: CASSKDRATQYF
CDR3nt: TGTGCCAGTAGTAAGGACAGGGCAACCCAGTACTTC

d_gene: TRBD2
v_gene: TRBV5-5
abundance: once
j_gene: TRBJ2-1
CDR3aa: CASSLLAGYNEQFF
CDR3nt: TGTGCCAGCAGCTTGCTAGCGGGATACAATGAGCAGTTCTTC

d_gene: -
v_gene: TRBV5-6
abundance: -
j_gene: TRBJ2-7
CDR3aa: CASSLELVREQYF
CDR3nt: TGTGCCAGCAGCCTGGAACTAGTCCGCGAGCAGTACTTC

d_gene: -
v_gene: TRBV5-1
abundance: -
j_gene: TRBJ2-1
CDR3aa: CASSFPRDLWGNEQFF
CDR3nt: TGCGCCAGCAGCTTCCCGAGGGACCTTTGGGGAAATGAGCAGTTCTTC

d_gene: TRBD2
v_gene: TRBV2
abundance: -
j_gene: TRBJ2-7
CDR3aa: CASTGRAYGEQYF
CDR3nt: TGTGCCAGCACCGGGAGGGCTTACGGCGAGCAGTACTTC

d_gene: -
v_gene: TRBV21-1
abundance: few
j_gene: TRBJ1-2
CDR3aa: CANRENYGYTF
CDR3nt: TGTGCCAACAGGGAAAACTATGGCTACACCTTC

d_gene: -
v_gene: TRBV9
abundance: once
j_gene: TRBJ1-4
CDR3aa: CASSVGGGTDQFF
CDR3nt: -

d_gene: TRBD2
v_gene: TRBV9
abundance: -
j_gene: TRBJ2-7
CDR3aa: CASSPGLADYEQYF
CDR3nt: TGTGCCAGCAGCCCGGGACTAGCGGACTACGAGCAGTACTTC

d_gene: -
v_gene: TRBV7-6
abundance: -
j_gene: TRBJ2-5
CDR3aa: CASSDRTVNQETQYF
CDR3nt: TGTGCCAGCAGCGACCGGACAGTTAACCAAGAGACCCAGTACTTC

d_gene: TRBD1
v_gene: TRBV18
abundance: -
j_gene: TRBJ2-7
CDR3aa: CASSGGQRPYEQYF
CDR3nt: TGTGCCAGCTCAGGGGGACAGCGTCCCTACGAGCAGTACTTC

d_gene: TRBD1
v_gene: TRBV2
abundance: -
j_gene: TRBJ2-1
CDR3aa: CASTQGSNEQFF
CDR3nt: TGTGCCAGTACACAGGGGTCCAATGAGCAGTTCTTC

d_gene: -
v_gene: TRBV7-9
abundance: -
j_gene: TRBJ2-7
CDR3aa: CASSLGGRDLYEQYF
CDR3nt: TGTGCCAGCAGCTTGGGGGGCAGAGACCTCTACGAGCAGTACTTC

d_gene: -
v_gene: TRBV7-9
abundance: -
j_gene: TRBJ1-1
CDR3aa: CASSFRNTEAFF
CDR3nt: TGTGCCAGCAGCTTCAGGAACACTGAAGCTTTCTTT

d_gene: -
v_gene: TRBV5-6
abundance: -
j_gene: TRBJ2-7
CDR3aa: CASSLGAGYYEQYF
CDR3nt: TGTGCCAGCAGCTTGGGGGCAGGGTACTACGAGCAGTACTTC

d_gene: -
v_gene: TRBV6-1
abundance: -
j_gene: TRBJ2-1
CDR3aa: CASSERAGSYNEQFF
CDR3nt: TGTGCCAGCAGTGAACGGGCGGGGAGCTACAATGAGCAGTTCTTC

d_gene: TRBD2
v_gene: TRBV10-3
abundance: -
j_gene: TRBJ2-3
CDR3aa: CAIGGGSTDTQYF
CDR3nt: TGTGCCATAGGCGGGGGAAGCACAGATACGCAGTATTTT

d_gene: -
v_gene: TRBV5-5
abundance: -
j_gene: TRBJ2-1
CDR3aa: CASSLEAGSYNEQFF
CDR3nt: TGTGCCAGCAGCTTGGAGGCAGGGAGTTACAATGAGCAGTTCTTC

d_gene: -
v_gene: TRBV19
abundance: many
j_gene: TRBJ2-7
CDR3aa: CASSPRLGEHYEQYF
CDR3nt: TGTGCCAGTAGCCCCCGGTTGGGGGAGCACTACGAGCAGTACTTC

d_gene: TRBD1
v_gene: TRBV11-1
abundance: -
j_gene: TRBJ2-7
CDR3aa: CASSFPDRAHEQYF
CDR3nt: TGTGCCAGCAGCTTCCCGGACAGGGCTCACGAGCAGTACTTC

d_gene: TRBD2
v_gene: TRBV28
abundance: -
j_gene: TRBJ2-7
CDR3aa: CASRDLSGGTYEQYF
CDR3nt: TGTGCCAGCAGGGACCTCAGCGGGGGCACCTACGAGCAGTACTTC

d_gene: -
v_gene: TRBV29-1
abundance: -
j_gene: TRBJ2-7
CDR3aa: CSVRDSSYEQYF
CDR3nt: TGCAGCGTTCGCGACAGCTCCTACGAGCAGTACTTC

d_gene: -
v_gene: TRBV27
abundance: once
j_gene: TRBJ1-3
CDR3aa: CASSPDGSSGNTIYF
CDR3nt: TGTGCCAGCAGCCCGGACGGATCCTCTGGAAACACCATATATTTT

d_gene: TRBD1
v_gene: TRBV5-6
abundance: few
j_gene: TRBJ2-3
CDR3aa: CASSLTWDSVSTDTQYF
CDR3nt: TGTGCCAGCAGCTTGACATGGGACAGCGTAAGCACAGATACGCAGTATTTT

d_gene: TRBD1
v_gene: TRBV5-4
abundance: -
j_gene: TRBJ1-6
CDR3aa: CASSSGQGNSPLHF
CDR3nt: TGTGCCAGCAGCTCCGGACAGGGGAATTCACCCCTCCACTTT

d_gene: -
v_gene: TRBV5-4
abundance: -
j_gene: TRBJ2-3
CDR3aa: CASSSPYGGTDTQYF
CDR3nt: TGTGCCAGCAGCTCCCCCTACGGAGGCACAGATACGCAGTATTTT

d_gene: -
v_gene: TRBV5-6
abundance: -
j_gene: TRBJ1-1
CDR3aa: CASSLRGDTEAFF
CDR3nt: TGTGCCAGCAGCCTCAGGGGAGACACTGAAGCTTTCTTT

d_gene: -
v_gene: TRBV19
abundance: -
j_gene: TRBJ1-5
CDR3aa: CASSIGAHRDSNQPQHF
CDR3nt: TGTGCCAGTAGTATAGGGGCCCACAGGGATAGCAATCAGCCCCAGCATTTT

d_gene: -
v_gene: TRBV11-2
abundance: -
j_gene: TRBJ2-1
CDR3aa: CASRSTSHEQFF
CDR3nt: TGTGCCAGCAGATCCACGTCCCATGAGCAGTTCTTC

d_gene: -
v_gene: TRBV13
abundance: -
j_gene: TRBJ1-1
CDR3aa: CASSESNWGFWDEAFF
CDR3nt: TGTGCCAGCAGCGAATCAAACTGGGGCTTCTGGGATGAAGCTTTCTTT

d_gene: TRBD1
v_gene: TRBV27
abundance: -
j_gene: TRBJ1-4
CDR3aa: CASSLVFGTGPNEKLFF
CDR3nt: TGTGCCAGCAGTTTAGTGTTCGGGACAGGTCCTAATGAAAAACTGTTTTTT

d_gene: -
v_gene: TRBV7-8
abundance: -
j_gene: TRBJ1-3
CDR3aa: CASSLAGSGNTIYF
CDR3nt: TGTGCCAGCAGCTTAGCTGGCTCTGGAAACACCATATATTTT

d_gene: -
v_gene: TRBV27
abundance: few
j_gene: TRBJ1-6
CDR3aa: CASSPHEDSPLHF
CDR3nt: TGTGCCAGCAGTCCGCACGAGGATTCACCCCTCCACTTT

d_gene: -
v_gene: TRBV5-4
abundance: many
j_gene: TRBJ2-7
CDR3aa: CASSLGGPDLYEQYF
CDR3nt: TGTGCCAGCAGCCTGGGGGGGCCCGACCTCTACGAGCAGTACTTC

d_gene: -
v_gene: TRBV13
abundance: -
j_gene: TRBJ1-3
CDR3aa: CASSEVNSRVHTFSGNTIYF
CDR3nt: TGTGCCAGCAGCGAAGTTAACTCAAGGGTCCATACTTTCTCTGGAAACACCATATATTTT

d_gene: TRBD1
v_gene: TRBV5-1
abundance: few
j_gene: TRBJ2-7
CDR3aa: CASSLSYTGTAYEQYF
CDR3nt: TGCGCCAGCAGCTTAAGTTACACCGGGACAGCCTACGAGCAGTACTTC

d_gene: -
v_gene: TRBV6-4
abundance: -
j_gene: TRBJ2-4
CDR3aa: CASSDRQGDIQYF
CDR3nt: TGTGCCAGCAGTGACAGGCAGGGTGACATTCAGTACTTC

d_gene: -
v_gene: TRBV5-4
abundance: -
j_gene: TRBJ1-4
CDR3aa: CASSHPGTNEKLFF
CDR3nt: TGTGCCAGCAGCCATCCGGGGACTAATGAAAAACTGTTTTTT

d_gene: TRBD2
v_gene: TRBV19
abundance: -
j_gene: TRBJ2-1
CDR3aa: CASSILGGGPDEQFF
CDR3nt: TGTGCCAGTAGTATACTCGGGGGAGGGCCCGATGAGCAGTTCTTC

d_gene: -
v_gene: TRBV6-1
abundance: -
j_gene: TRBJ1-2
CDR3aa: CASSEGMADGYGYTF
CDR3nt: TGTGCCAGCAGTGAAGGGATGGCCGACGGCTATGGCTACACCTTC

d_gene: -
v_gene: TRBV2
abundance: -
j_gene: TRBJ1-2
CDR3aa: CASSVTPSPTENGYTF
CDR3nt: TGTGCCAGCAGTGTGACCCCCAGTCCGACGGAAAATGGCTACACCTTC

d_gene: -
v_gene: TRBV4-1
abundance: few
j_gene: TRBJ1-1
CDR3aa: CASSQVVNTEAFF
CDR3nt: TGCGCCAGCAGCCAAGTCGTTAACACTGAAGCTTTCTTT

d_gene: TRBD1
v_gene: TRBV7-8
abundance: once
j_gene: TRBJ2-7
CDR3aa: CASSHGQGTYEQYF
CDR3nt: TGTGCCAGCAGCCATGGACAGGGAACGTACGAGCAGTACTTC

d_gene: -
v_gene: TRBV5-6
abundance: once
j_gene: TRBJ1-1
CDR3aa: CASMEGGTEAFF
CDR3nt: TGTGCCAGCATGGAAGGGGGCACTGAAGCTTTCTTT

d_gene: TRBD1
v_gene: TRBV7-8
abundance: -
j_gene: TRBJ2-7
CDR3aa: CASSPLGQGTTYEQYF
CDR3nt: TGTGCCAGCAGCCCGCTCGGACAGGGCACTACCTACGAGCAGTACTTC

d_gene: -
v_gene: TRBV19
abundance: -
j_gene: TRBJ1-5
CDR3aa: CASSIGGGQPQHF
CDR3nt: TGTGCCAGTAGTATCGGGGGTGGTCAGCCCCAGCATTTT